The rows below give T cell receptor beta chains drawn from one sample of a study of blood T cell repertoires in COVID-19. This table comes from immunoSEQ multiplex PCR, and its TCRdb copy is limited to in-frame clones, with some not included. The table records roughly 210,000 clones, roughly nine tenths of them present only once. The specimen was peripheral blood. These receptors were taken from a man aged 65 to 79 with acute or convalescent COVID-19. CDR3s leave out the opening cysteine and the closing phenylalanine or tryptophan. For some rows the clone size is stated as once, few or many, or as a class when expanded; others skip it.

abundance,j_gene,v_gene,CDR3aa
.,TRBJ2-1,TRBV3-1/TRBV3-2,ASSQGLAGDNEQF
.,TRBJ2-1,TRBV7-9,ASSGTSGRRFSYNEQF
.,TRBJ2-7,TRBV5-1,ASSPHLLTGGVYEQY
.,TRBJ1-2,TRBV19,ASRSAGTANGYT
once,TRBJ2-2,TRBV19,ASSIGTHTGELF
.,TRBJ1-1,TRBV5-5,ASSQIPGQEIYNTEAF
.,TRBJ2-7,TRBV11-2,ASSHPGQAGYEQY
.,TRBJ2-5,TRBV7-2,ASSGGGRETQY
.,TRBJ1-6,TRBV11-3,ASSSSESTSSYNSPLH
.,TRBJ2-3,TRBV24-1,ATGDGSTDTQY